Following are 19 T cell receptor beta chains from one sample sequenced in a study of blood T cells in healthy people across ages. Using a J-beta primer mix together with a sample-barcoded 5' primer, a second PCR was run for about 6 to 11 cycles. In TCRdb, the 5' RACE reads were re-called with MiXCR into one record per CDR3 protein. The sample includes some 1.6 million distinct CDR3 sequences, almost 35% of them seen just once. The sequenced sample was blood. These receptor sequences come from a woman under 40 in good health.

This clonotype was seen a few times. V is TRBV7-2 and J is TRBJ1-1; D gene unclear. The CDR3 extends over 15 amino acids. Germline V lookup: CDR1 SGHTA, CDR2 FQGNSA. The V end was cut by 5 bases, the J end by 2 bases, with 15 bases between. CDR3 nucleotides: TGTGCCAGCAGCCGTTATAGGGTAGGAAACACTGAAGCTTTCTTT. Protein: CASSRYRVGNTEAFF.

The chain recombines TRBV7-8 with TRBJ2-1; TRBD2 aligns across 8 bases. This CDR3 contains 16 residues. V dropped 2 bases and J dropped 4; count of bases not matched to a gene: 7. CDR1 and CDR2 (germline): SGHVS, FQNEAQ. The CDR3 loop reads CASSLLLAGGYNEQFF. For the CDR3, the DNA is TGTGCCAGCAGCTTACTGCTAGCGGGTGGATACAATGAGCAGTTCTTC.

This chain uses TRBV20-1 with TRBJ1-3; D is possibly TRBD1 (5 bases). This CDR3 has 11 residues. The V gene lost 6 bases and the J gene lost 9 bases, with 12 bases spanning the gap. Germline loops: CDR1 DFQATT, CDR2 SNEGSKA (reference sequence). CDR3 sequence reads: CSALWGGTIYF. The DNA of the CDR3 is TGCAGTGCATTATGGGGGGGCACCATATATTTT.

This clonotype was observed a few times. The rearrangement links TRBV20-1 to TRBJ2-3, with D tentatively TRBD1 (5 bases). Germline CDR1 is DFQATT and CDR2 is SNEGSKA (reference sequence). V was pared by 0 bases and J by 6 bases, with 16 bases between. The CDR3 has 15 residues. CDR3 loop: CSARDPGNSVDTQYF. The CDR3 DNA follows: TGCAGTGCTAGAGATCCAGGGAACAGCGTTGATACGCAGTATTTT.

The chain uses TRBV10-2 and TRBJ2-1; D tentatively fits TRBD1 or TRBD2 (6 bases each). CDR1 and CDR2 from the germline V gene are WSHSY and SAAADI. Deletions cut 6 bases from V and 2 bases from J, with 14 bases between. The CDR3 extends over 15 amino acids. The CDR3 nucleotides are TGCGCCAGCAGGGGGGGCCTGTTCGCCTACAATGAGCAGTTCTTC. Translation: CASRGGLFAYNEQFF.

This clonotype came up many times. The chain combines TRBV7-9 with TRBJ2-7; TRBD2 aligns across 7 bases. CDR3 length equals 12 residues. J was trimmed by 5 bases and V by 5 bases; bases with no gene match: 3. The germline CDR1 and CDR2 sequences are SEHNR and FQNEAQ (reference sequence). The CDR3 here is CASSHRGDEQYF. The CDR3 DNA reads TGTGCCAGCAGCCACCGGGGGGACGAGCAGTACTTC.

This sequence joins TRBV20-1 and TRBJ1-2; D might be TRBD1 (5 bases). The V end lost 0 bases, the J end lost 8 bases, and 16 bases lay between the germline ends. The CDR3 loop spans 14 amino acids. Looked up from germline, CDR1 is DFQATT and CDR2 is SNEGSKA (reference sequence). The CDR3 region has the DNA TGCAGTGCTAGAGAGCGGGGCTTTCGGACGGGCTACACCTTC. Translated, it gives CSARERGFRTGYTF.

The CDR3 DNA follows: TGTGCCACCAGCGGGCAGGAGATCACCGGGGAGCTGTTTTTT. It encodes CATSGQEITGELFF. The V call is TRBV15, the J call TRBJ2-2; D is uncertain. The germline V and J ends were trimmed by 5 bases and 4 bases, with 11 bases remaining between them. CDR1 and CDR2 (germline): LNHNV, YYDKDF (reference sequence). The CDR3 has 14 amino acids.

CDR3 amino acids: CASRPSGGTGTDTQYF. The CDR3 DNA follows: TGTGCCAGCAGGCCTAGCGGGGGCACGGGCACAGATACGCAGTATTTT. The chain is built from TRBV25-1 and TRBJ2-3; 10 nucleotides align to TRBD2. The CDR3 spans 16 residues. V lost 6 bases to trimming and J lost 1 base; unmatched junction nucleotides: 7. The germline CDR1 and CDR2 sequences are MGHDK and SYGVNS.

J is TRBJ2-1 and V is TRBV4-2; no definite D call. V was clipped by 0 bases and J by 8 bases, with 20 bases between them. This CDR3 is built from 17 residues. Germline CDR1 and CDR2: LGHNA and YNFKEQ. Here the CDR3 reads CASSQDPPDEADHEQFF. The CDR3, as DNA: TGTGCCAGCAGCCAAGATCCCCCCGATGAGGCCGACCATGAGCAGTTCTTC.

This clonotype was seen many times. This chain uses TRBV29-1 with TRBJ1-2; perhaps TRBD1 as D (6 bases). From germline, CDR1 is SQVTM and CDR2 ANQGSEA. V was trimmed by 3 bases and J by 2 bases, leaving 13 bases between them. CDR3 length: 14 amino acids. Here the CDR3 DNA reads TGCAGCGTTGACCGCTACAGGGAAAACTATGGCTACACCTTC. Amino acid sequence: CSVDRYRENYGYTF.

A few counts support this clonotype. V and J are TRBV3-1 and TRBJ1-2, with D unclear. Trimming left V 4 bases short and J 0 bases short, with 9 bases between. The CDR3 has 14 amino acids. The germline gives CDR1 LGHDT, CDR2 YNNKEL (reference sequence). The CDR3 nucleotides are TGTGCCAGCAGCCGCCCGAAGACTAACTATGGCTACACCTTC. It specifies CASSRPKTNYGYTF.

The rearrangement links TRBV12-3 or TRBV12-4 to TRBJ2-1, with D tentatively TRBD1 (6 bases). V lost 5 bases and J lost 3, with 14 bases in between. The CDR3 runs 15 residues. The CDR3 sequence: CASSPYRDNYNEQFF. The CDR3 DNA follows: TGTGCCAGCAGTCCTTACCGGGACAACTACAATGAGCAGTTCTTC.

The chain employs TRBV20-1 and TRBJ1-1, with no clear D. The V gene's germline CDR1 is DFQATT and CDR2 SNEGSKA (reference sequence). Trimming removed 6 bases from V and 6 bases from J, with 20 bases in between. This CDR3 contains 14 residues. The CDR3 DNA is TGCAGTGCAACCCTAGGGTCTTACTACGCTGAAGCTTTCTTT. Translating it yields CSATLGSYYAEAFF.

In this sample, this clonotype turned up a few times. CDR3 region: CASSDQPGMRAGELFF. In DNA, the CDR3 is TGCGCCAGCAGTGACCAACCAGGAATGCGGGCCGGGGAGCTGTTTTTT. This chain uses TRBV10-2 with TRBJ2-2; the D gene is possibly TRBD2 (5 bases). The CDR3 spans 16 residues. The germline gives CDR1 WSHSY, CDR2 SAAADI. The ends were cut back, 3 bases at V and 6 bases at J, with 17 bases in the middle.

This clonotype was counted between two and nine times. The V and J genes are TRBV9 and TRBJ2-5; unclear D gene. V lost 0 bases to trimming and J lost 4 bases, with 10 bases between them. Looked up from germline, CDR1 is SGDLS and CDR2 is YYNGEE. This CDR3 is 14 amino acids long. This CDR3 is CASSVGGSRETQYF. CDR3 bases: TGTGCCAGCAGCGTAGGGGGTTCGAGAGAGACCCAGTACTTC.

This clonotype was detected a few times. The chain joins TRBV4-1 to TRBJ1-1; TRBD1 might be the D (5 bases). V gave up 0 bases and J gave up 0 bases, with 14 bases separating them. CDR1 MGHRA and CDR2 YSYEKL come from the germline V gene. The CDR3 runs 17 residues. The CDR3 sequence: CASSQDRRGRMNTEAFF. The CDR3 DNA follows: TGCGCCAGCAGCCAAGATAGGAGGGGTAGGATGAACACTGAAGCTTTCTTT.

A few counts support this clonotype. The chain combines TRBV27 with TRBJ2-3; 7 bases align to TRBD2. The germline CDR1 and CDR2 sequences are MNHEY and SMNVEV (reference sequence). This CDR3 region has 16 residues. V dropped 8 bases and J dropped 7; count of bases not matched to a gene: 18. The CDR3 spells CASAFRQTSSWNTQYF. As DNA, the CDR3 is TGTGCCAGCGCCTTCCGCCAGACTAGCTCGTGGAATACGCAGTATTTT.

This clonotype was found a few times. This chain links TRBV4-1 with TRBJ1-5, with 7 bases identical to TRBD1. The CDR3 is 16 residues long. The V gene's germline CDR1 is MGHRA and CDR2 YSYEKL. The V segment lost 1 base and the J segment 6 bases; nucleotides outside the gene matches: 9. This CDR3 is CASSQGPRQGIQPQHF. CDR3 nucleotide sequence: TGCGCCAGCAGCCAAGGCCCGAGACAGGGAATTCAGCCCCAGCATTTT.